These 17 T cell receptor beta chains share one sample of origin, sequenced in a study of cytomegalovirus exposure and HLA in healthy donors (dated by TCRdb to 2015 to 2018). Libraries were prepared through the immunoSEQ multiplex PCR assay. Drawn from immuneACCESS, this table holds only the in-frame rearrangements with V and J called that TCRdb kept. Clones are partly lost; checked studies trace under half to an unresolved V gene and leave the rest unexplained. The sample profile shows 65,000 to 100,000 clones; 90% to 95% of them were found once. The ten largest make up around 3.3% of the sample. Source material: PBMCs. The receptors here all came from a woman aged 25 to 39 in good health and CMV-seronegative.

A note on this clone: The CDR3 end shows no conserved phenylalanine or tryptophan, and so a read error is likely. No DNA is shown, since the ends of the CDR3 on it are uncertain; the CDR3 is the one TCRdb lists. The chain couples TRBV6-4 to TRBJ2-2; TRBD2, the table's D call, lacks a check against the DNA. From its first to its last residue, the CDR3 has 11 amino acids. The V gene's germline CDR1 is MRHNA and CDR2 SNTAGT. CDR3: CASIRGRKVVP.

The genes are TRBV25-1 and TRBJ2-5; tentative D call: TRBD2 (5 bases). Trimming removed 1 base at V and 5 bases at J, with 14 bases between. This CDR3 contains 15 residues. The germline gives CDR1 MGHDK, CDR2 SYGVNS. The CDR3 DNA sequence: TGTGCCAGCAGTGAATTGGTGTCGGGGAAGGAGACCCAGTACTTC. Residues: CASSELVSGKETQYF.

This chain links TRBV27 with TRBJ2-1, with 9 bases lining up with TRBD1. This CDR3 comprises 15 residues. Trimming took 2 bases from V and 2 from J; bases not matched to a gene: 1. Per germline, CDR1 MNHEY and CDR2 SMNVEV (reference sequence). CDR3 protein: CASSLRQGAYNEQFF. CDR3 coding DNA: TGTGCCAGCAGTTTAAGACAGGGGGCCTACAATGAGCAGTTCTTC.

The gene calls are TRBV6-1 and TRBJ2-7; 9 bases match TRBD2. Per germline, CDR1 MNHNS and CDR2 SASEGT. The CDR3 contains 15 residues. The V and J ends lost 0 bases and 4 bases, in that order; junction bases with no gene match: 4. In DNA, the CDR3 is TGTGCCAGCAGTGAAGCAGGTAGCGGGAGTTACGAGCAGTACTTC. Encoded protein: CASSEAGSGSYEQYF.

The chain carries TRBV10-3 and TRBJ1-2; tentative D call: TRBD1 (6 bases). V was cut by 0 bases and J by 5 bases, with 13 bases left in between. There are 15 residues in the CDR3. Per the germline V gene, CDR1 is ENHRY and CDR2 is SYGVKD. The CDR3 DNA sequence: TGTGCCATCAGTGAGTCGGTTAGCAGGGGATATGGCTACACCTTC. Translated: CAISESVSRGYGYTF.

The genes are TRBV18 and TRBJ1-5, with 9 positions matching TRBD1. With 1 base clipped from V and 8 bases from J, the junction kept 3 bases outside the gene matches. Germline CDR1 KGHSH, CDR2 LQKENI. This CDR3 is 14 amino acids long. CDR3: CASSPQTGGEPQHF. The CDR3, as DNA: TGTGCCAGCTCACCACAGACAGGGGGGGAGCCCCAGCATTTT.

The rearrangement joins TRBV9 to TRBJ2-3; 10 bases are shared with TRBD2. The V segment lost 3 bases and the J segment 2 bases; nucleotides outside the gene matches: 3. The V gene's germline CDR1 is SGDLS and CDR2 YYNGEE. The CDR3 has 15 residues. The DNA of the CDR3 is TGTGCCAGCAGCGGCAGCGGGGGGGCCACAGATACGCAGTATTTT. It codes for CASSGSGGATDTQYF.

The rearrangement uses TRBV18 and TRBJ1-2; no clear D. The CDR3 runs 12 residues. Germline V gives CDR1 KGHSH, CDR2 LQKENI. V dropped 6 bases and J dropped 8 bases, with 13 bases sitting between them. CDR3 sequence reads: CASSLGKTGYTF. The CDR3 DNA sequence: TGTGCCAGCTCTCTCGGGAAGACCGGCTACACCTTC. Drawing the rest from reference TRBV18 and TRBJ1-2, the complete variable domain is NAGVMQNPRHLVRRRGQEARLRCSPMKGHSHVYWYRQLPEEGLKFMVYLQKENIIDESGMPKERFSAEFPKEGPSILRIQQVVRGDSAAYFCASSLGKTGYTFGSGTRLTVV.

This chain links TRBV28 with TRBJ2-7, with no clear D. This CDR3 is 14 amino acids long. V dropped 3 bases and J dropped 4 bases, with 13 bases sitting between them. Per the germline V gene, CDR1 is MDHEN and CDR2 is SYDVKM. In nucleotides, the CDR3 is TGTGCCAGCAGTTTGCTTGGAGCGTTATACGAGCAGTACTTC. The encoded protein is CASSLLGALYEQYF.

CDR3 protein: CASRDTGTANTGELFF. The CDR3 nucleotides are TGTGCCAGTAGAGATACAGGGACGGCGAACACCGGGGAGCTGTTTTTT. This chain links TRBV19 with TRBJ2-2; possible D gene TRBD1, 6 bases. Looked up from germline, CDR1 is LNHDA and CDR2 is SQIVND (reference sequence). The CDR3 loop spans 16 amino acids. V lost 6 bases, J lost 0 bases, and 14 bases lay in between.

The V gene is TRBV28, the J gene TRBJ1-2; 9 bases map to TRBD1. In germline, CDR1 is MDHEN, CDR2 SYDVKM. Trimming cost V 5 bases and J 5 bases; bases outside gene matches: 9. This CDR3 is built from 15 residues. This chain's CDR3 is CASSQATTGGYGYTF. Here the CDR3 DNA reads TGTGCCAGCAGTCAAGCTACGACAGGGGGGTATGGCTACACCTTC.

The rearrangement uses TRBV7-8 and TRBJ1-1, with D unresolved. The germline V gene encodes CDR1 SGHVS and CDR2 FQNEAQ. V lost 1 base to trimming and J lost 4 bases, with 7 bases between them. The CDR3 consists of 13 residues. The CDR3 DNA reads TGTGCCAGCAGCTTAGGTTCCGGCACTGAAGCTTTCTTT. Translated: CASSLGSGTEAFF.

This chain connects TRBV27 to TRBJ1-1, with 9 bases matching TRBD1. Germline lookup yields CDR1 MNHEY and CDR2 SMNVEV (reference sequence). J gave up 0 bases and V 5 bases, and 4 bases lay outside the gene matches. This CDR3 comprises 15 residues. The CDR3 region is CASSGRQGVNTEAFF. The CDR3 DNA is TGTGCCAGCAGTGGGAGACAGGGGGTGAACACTGAAGCTTTCTTT.

The rearrangement joins TRBV12-5 to TRBJ1-1; 11 bases fit TRBD1. The V segment lost 3 bases and the J segment 3 bases; nucleotides outside the gene matches: 3. CDR3 length equals 15 residues. Germline loops: CDR1 LGHNT, CDR2 FRNRAP. The CDR3 sequence: CASGLGTGGHTEAFF. Written as DNA, the CDR3 is TGTGCTAGTGGTTTAGGGACAGGGGGTCACACTGAAGCTTTCTTT.

The V and J genes are TRBV27 and TRBJ2-7; a possible D gene is TRBD2 (5 bases). From germline, CDR1 is MNHEY and CDR2 SMNVEV (reference sequence). The CDR3 has 13 residues. V lost 4 bases and J lost 5, with 12 bases in between. The CDR3 is CASSYLGGDEQYF. CDR3 nucleotide sequence: TGTGCCAGCAGTTATTTAGGAGGTGACGAGCAGTACTTC.

As to this clone: Other DNA sequences from this sample encode an identical CDR3 as well. The V call is TRBV9, the J call TRBJ2-1; TRBD2 agrees at 13 bases. The V segment lost 2 bases and the J segment 3 bases; nucleotides outside the gene matches: 2. Germline V gives CDR1 SGDLS, CDR2 YYNGEE. The CDR3 has 16 residues. The CDR3 reads CASSVGLAGNYNEQFF. The CDR3, as DNA: TGTGCCAGCAGCGTGGGACTAGCGGGGAACTACAATGAGCAGTTCTTC.

V usage is TRBV27 and J usage is TRBJ2-7; 9 nucleotides agree with TRBD1. CDR1 and CDR2 (germline): MNHEY, SMNVEV (reference sequence). J was trimmed by 6 bases and V by 3 bases; bases with no gene match: 6. The CDR3 loop spans 14 amino acids. CDR3: CASSLDRGIGEQYF. Written as DNA, the CDR3 is TGTGCCAGCAGTTTGGACAGGGGAATTGGCGAGCAGTACTTC.